This passage covers 11 T cell receptor beta chains from one sample sequenced in a study of early T cells in non-severe SARS-CoV-2 infection. TCRdb itself ran the 5' RACE reads through MiXCR, one entry per CDR3 protein. In the table there are tens of thousands of distinct CDR3 sequences, 12% of which are singletons. Material: whole blood. The receptors here all came from an adult who was a healthcare worker with PCR-confirmed SARS-CoV-2 infection or an uninfected control (not recorded which).

There are a few counts of this clonotype. This chain uses TRBV29-1 with TRBJ2-2, with 8 bases aligning to TRBD1. The ends lost 7 bases at V and 5 bases at J; junction bases unmatched: 6. The CDR3 contains 13 residues. Germline CDR1 SQVTM, CDR2 ANQGSEA. CDR3 loop: CSAGQGETGELFF. The CDR3 DNA sequence: TGCAGCGCCGGACAGGGCGAGACCGGGGAGCTGTTTTTT.

This clonotype was observed many times. The rearrangement uses TRBV28 and TRBJ1-6; D ambiguous. Germline lookup yields CDR1 MDHEN and CDR2 SYDVKM. This CDR3 region has 14 residues. V was cut by 2 bases and J by 9 bases, with 11 bases left in between. CDR3 sequence reads: CASSLQLRGSPLHF. For the CDR3, the DNA is TGTGCCAGCAGTTTACAACTCCGGGGTTCACCCCTCCACTTT.

This clonotype occurred a few times. This rearrangement joins TRBV7-2 to TRBJ2-7; D perhaps matches TRBD2 (5 bases). V was trimmed by 2 bases and J by 4 bases, leaving 12 bases between them. Germline CDR1 reads SGHTA; CDR2 reads FQGNSA. The CDR3 spans 14 residues. The CDR3 nucleotides read TGTGCCAGCAGCTTAATAGTAAGAGGGTACGAGCAGTACTTC. Protein: CASSLIVRGYEQYF. The full variable domain, completed using reference TRBV7-2 and TRBJ2-7, is GAGVSQSPSNKVTEKGKDVELRCDPISGHTALYWYRQSLGQGLEFLIYFQGNSAPDKSGLPSDRFSAERTGGSVSTLTIQRTQQEDSAVYLCASSLIVRGYEQYFGPGTRLTVT.

V is TRBV11-2 and J is TRBJ2-7; possibly TRBD1 or TRBD2 for D (5 bases each). The CDR3 runs 15 residues. CDR1 and CDR2 (germline): SGHAT, FQNNGV. Trimming stripped 4 bases from V and 5 bases from J, with 18 bases between. The CDR3 here is CASSSTRDPRNEQYF. For the CDR3, the DNA is TGTGCCAGCAGCTCAACCCGGGACCCAAGGAACGAGCAGTACTTC.

This clonotype has ten or more counts. J is TRBJ1-2 and V is TRBV28; 11 positions agree with TRBD1. The ends lost 6 bases at V and 7 bases at J; junction bases unmatched: 10. This CDR3 spans 15 amino acids. Germline V gives CDR1 MDHEN, CDR2 SYDVKM. CDR3 sequence reads: CASSILGQGAGGYTF. CDR3 nucleotide sequence: TGTGCCAGCAGCATTCTTGGACAGGGGGCAGGTGGCTACACCTTC.

This clonotype was seen only a few times. The J gene is TRBJ1-6, the V gene TRBV10-2; D call uncertain. Germline V gene data show CDR1 as WSHSY and CDR2 as SAAADI. The V end was cut by 3 bases, the J end by 7 bases, with 4 bases between. The CDR3 is made up of 12 amino acids. The CDR3: CASSDPNSPLHF. The CDR3 DNA follows: TGCGCCAGCAGTGACCCAAATTCACCCCTCCACTTT.

This clonotype was seen at least ten times. The chain employs TRBV2 and TRBJ1-5, with 8 bases aligning to TRBD1. The CDR3 runs to 15 residues. The germline V gene encodes CDR1 SNHLY and CDR2 FYNNEI. V trimming: 10 bases; J trimming: 4 bases; junction bases outside the gene matches: 12. The CDR3 DNA follows: TGTGCCACCCGGCTGGACAGGGCGGGGAATCAGCCCCAGCATTTT. Translating it yields CATRLDRAGNQPQHF.

This clonotype was seen only a few times. The V gene is TRBV7-3, the J gene TRBJ2-2, with 9 bases lining up with TRBD1. Trimming took 1 base from V and 2 from J; bases not matched to a gene: 14. Germline CDR1 reads SGHTA; CDR2 reads FQGTGA. The CDR3 is 20 residues long. In DNA form, the CDR3 reads TGTGCCAGCAGCTTAAGTTTAGGGACAGGGCACTTATTCAACACCGGGGAGCTGTTTTTT. As protein: CASSLSLGTGHLFNTGELFF.

This clonotype has more than one count but fewer than ten. The V gene is TRBV2, the J gene TRBJ1-1; a weak D match, TRBD1 (6 bases). V was trimmed by 5 bases and J by 11 bases, leaving 18 bases between them. From germline, CDR1 is SNHLY and CDR2 FYNNEI. This CDR3 contains 13 residues. The CDR3 reads CASSSQEGGAAFF. In nucleotides, the CDR3 is TGTGCCAGCAGTTCCCAGGAGGGGGGGGCGGCTTTCTTT.

This clonotype was seen only a few times. The chain combines TRBV12-3 or TRBV12-4 with TRBJ2-3; 14 bases are a match to TRBD2. The CDR3 has 17 amino acids. J lost 3 bases, V lost 6 bases, and 8 bases had no gene match. The CDR3 loop is CASRTSGLAGGTDTQYF. The CDR3 coding sequence is TGTGCCAGCAGGACAAGCGGACTAGCGGGAGGTACAGATACGCAGTATTTT.

In this sample, this clonotype turned up many times. The chain uses TRBV20-1 and TRBJ1-4; TRBD1 agrees at 9 bases. The CDR3 runs to 13 residues. V lost 7 bases and J lost 5; bases outside the gene matches: 5. Per the germline V gene, CDR1 is DFQATT and CDR2 is SNEGSKA (reference sequence). CDR3 bases: TGCAGTGGGCAAGGGACAGGGAATGAAAAACTGTTTTTT. Translating it yields CSGQGTGNEKLFF.